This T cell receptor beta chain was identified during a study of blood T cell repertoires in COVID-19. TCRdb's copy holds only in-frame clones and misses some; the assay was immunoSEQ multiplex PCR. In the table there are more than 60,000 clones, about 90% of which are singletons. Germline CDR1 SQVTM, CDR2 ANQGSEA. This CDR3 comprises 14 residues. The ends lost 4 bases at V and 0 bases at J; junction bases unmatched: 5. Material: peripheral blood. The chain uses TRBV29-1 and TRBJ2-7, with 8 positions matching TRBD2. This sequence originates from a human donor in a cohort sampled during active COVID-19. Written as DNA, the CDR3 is TGCAGCGTTGGAAAAAGCGGGGGCTCCTACGAGCAGTACTTC. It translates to CSVGKSGGSYEQYF.